These 13 T cell receptor beta chains share one sample of origin, sequenced in a study of control samples from healthy donors and cancer patients. TCRdb's table, derived via immunoSEQ multiplex PCR, lists solely in-frame clones and lacks some. The sample holds around 51,000 clones, under 90% seen once. The sample consisted of blood. All receptors come from a man between 65 and 80 years old in good health.

The V call is TRBV9, the J call TRBJ2-7, with D perhaps TRBD1 (6 bases). The CDR3 contains 15 residues. V was shortened by 3 bases and J by 4 bases, with 17 bases between the two germline ends. Per the germline V gene, CDR1 is SGDLS and CDR2 is YYNGEE. CDR3 nucleotides: TGTGCCAGCAGCGGTGGGCAGGGGAATAAATACGAGCAGTACTTC. It is translated as CASSGGQGNKYEQYF.

This sequence joins TRBV28 and TRBJ1-3, with 7 bases matching TRBD1. Germline V gene data show CDR1 as MDHEN and CDR2 as SYDVKM. Trimming cost V 1 base and J 4 bases; bases outside gene matches: 7. The CDR3 is 16 amino acids. The chain's CDR3 is CASSLSGQNVGNTIYF. The CDR3 DNA sequence: TGTGCCAGCAGTTTATCGGGACAGAATGTAGGAAACACCATATATTTT.

This clone was seen more than once but under ten times. The chain carries TRBV28 and TRBJ2-5, with 10 nucleotides matching TRBD1. CDR1 and CDR2 (germline): MDHEN, SYDVKM. CDR3 length: 15 residues. Trimming at V came to 3 bases and at J to 6 bases, leaving 7 bases not matched to a gene. The CDR3 sequence is CASSLVRQGAQTQYF. The CDR3 nucleotides read TGTGCCAGCAGTTTGGTGAGACAGGGGGCACAGACCCAGTACTTC.

The chain employs TRBV2 and TRBJ2-7; D remains ambiguous. V was pared by 4 bases and J by 1 base, with 11 bases between. The CDR3 extends over 14 amino acids. Per the germline V gene, CDR1 is SNHLY and CDR2 is FYNNEI. The CDR3 nucleotides are TGTGCCAGCAGTGTATACAGAACATCCTACGAGCAGTACTTC. Translated: CASSVYRTSYEQYF.

There are a few counts of this clone. This rearrangement joins TRBV5-4 to TRBJ2-7; 9 nucleotides align to TRBD1. Germline-derived CDR1 and CDR2 are SGHNT and YYREEE (reference sequence). V shed 4 bases and J 3 bases; nucleotides not matched to a gene: 8. This CDR3 has 15 amino acids. This chain's CDR3 is CASSRGQGKSYEQYF. CDR3 DNA sequence: TGTGCCAGCAGCAGAGGACAGGGGAAGAGCTACGAGCAGTACTTC.

This clone has only one observation. The CDR3 DNA reads as TGTGCCAGCCGAGGAATGACCTTTCCCGGGGAGCTGTTTTTT. This encodes CASRGMTFPGELFF. The chain carries TRBV28 and TRBJ2-2; D not certain. The CDR3 totals 14 residues. The V end lost 8 bases, the J end lost 6 bases, and 16 bases lay between the germline ends. From germline, CDR1 is MDHEN and CDR2 SYDVKM.

CDR3 sequence (DNA): TGTGCCAGCAGCTTGACAGGGAGGTGGGTGAACACTGAAGCTTTCTTT. It translates to CASSLTGRWVNTEAFF. The chain recombines TRBV5-6 with TRBJ1-1; D might be TRBD1 (6 bases). The V end lost 1 base, the J end lost 0 bases, and 13 bases lay between the germline ends. Germline lookup yields CDR1 SGHDT and CDR2 YYEEEE. This CDR3 has 16 residues.

The chain carries TRBV4-2 and TRBJ2-5; 15 bases line up with TRBD2. From germline, CDR1 is LGHNA and CDR2 YNFKEQ. The trim removed 4 bases at V and 5 bases at J, leaving 8 bases unmatched. This CDR3 is 17 amino acids long. CDR3 in DNA: TGTGCCAGCAGCCCCGGACTAGCGGGAGGGCCGGGGGAGACCCAGTACTTC. This translates into CASSPGLAGGPGETQYF.

In this sample, this clone turned up many times. The chain carries TRBV12-3 or TRBV12-4 and TRBJ1-1; D remains ambiguous. This CDR3 region has 13 residues. Trimming cost V 6 bases and J 7 bases, with 15 bases left between them. The CDR3 loop is CASRTPWAGEAFF. The CDR3 DNA follows: TGTGCCAGCAGGACGCCCTGGGCTGGTGAAGCTTTCTTT.

CDR3 DNA sequence: TGTGCCAGCAGTGAGCGCGCTAGAAGAGACCCAGATACGCAGTATTTT. Translation gives CASSERARRDPDTQYF. The gene calls are TRBV2 and TRBJ2-3; D is unclear. Germline CDR1 reads SNHLY; CDR2 reads FYNNEI. V gave up 3 bases and J gave up 4 bases, with 17 bases separating them. The CDR3 contains 16 residues.

About this clone: The junction differs from germline at one of its ends, possibly a read error. The rearrangement joins TRBV2 to TRBJ2-7; D ambiguous. Germline V lookup: CDR1 SNHLY, CDR2 FYNNEI. The CDR3 extends over 15 amino acids. CDR3 residues: CASTEQRGALYEQYF. The CDR3 DNA sequence: TGTGCCAGCACTGAACAGCGTGGAGCGTTGTACGAGCAGTACTTC. The full variable domain, rest sourced from reference TRBV2 and TRBJ2-7, is EPEVTQTPSHQVTQMGQEVILRCVPISNHLYFYWYRQILGQKVEFLVSFYNNEISEKSEIFDDQFSVERPDGSNFTLKIRSTKLEDSAMYFCASTEQRGALYEQYFGPGTRLTVT.

The rearrangement joins TRBV11-2 to TRBJ1-2, with D hard to call. Germline CDR1 SGHAT, CDR2 FQNNGV. The V and J ends lost 1 base and 4 bases respectively, with 10 bases between them. This CDR3 contains 14 residues. The CDR3 sequence: CASSLVAQTYGYTF. The CDR3 DNA reads as TGTGCCAGCAGCTTAGTCGCACAAACCTATGGCTACACCTTC. The whole variable domain, remainder taken from reference TRBV11-2 and TRBJ1-2, is EAGVAQSPRYKIIEKRQSVAFWCNPISGHATLYWYQQILGQGPKLLIQFQNNGVVDDSQLPKDRFSAERLKGVDSTLKIQPAKLEDSAVYLCASSLVAQTYGYTFGSGTRLTVV.

This sequence joins TRBV19 and TRBJ2-3, with a weak D call TRBD1 (6 bases). CDR1 is LNHDA and CDR2 is SQIVND in the germline V gene (reference sequence). The CDR3 totals 15 residues. V dropped 6 bases and J dropped 7 bases, with 20 bases sitting between them. The DNA of the CDR3 is TGTGCCAGTAGCCTACAGGGTACCCCATCACATACGCAGTATTTT. Protein product: CASSLQGTPSHTQYF.